Given below is one T cell receptor beta chain in context. This CDR3 is also generated by other DNA sequences in the sample. This CDR3 region has 11 residues. Per the germline V gene, CDR1 is MNHEY and CDR2 is SVGAGI. The V and J ends lost 7 bases and 4 bases respectively, with 5 bases between them. Libraries were prepared by immunoSEQ multiplex PCR; TCRdb keeps only in-frame clonotypes and omits some of them. The sample lists 20,000 or so clones, about nine tenths occurring once. The record originates from a study of blood T cell repertoires in COVID-19. Across the whole study: T cells, B-cell-depleted T cells, or PBMCs provided the cDNA or gDNA that served as material.

The study recruited people aged roughly 18 to 95 years across 20 to 30 US areas. Donors were grouped by their self-reported clinical history. This TCR was recovered from a woman aged 25 to 39 who had recovered from COVID-19. Sequencing was performed on PBMCs or T cells enriched from blood (not recorded which). This sequence joins TRBV6-5 and TRBJ2-1; D is unresolved. The CDR3: CASTTYNEQFF. The CDR3 nucleotides read TGTGCCAGCACCACATACAATGAGCAGTTCTTC.